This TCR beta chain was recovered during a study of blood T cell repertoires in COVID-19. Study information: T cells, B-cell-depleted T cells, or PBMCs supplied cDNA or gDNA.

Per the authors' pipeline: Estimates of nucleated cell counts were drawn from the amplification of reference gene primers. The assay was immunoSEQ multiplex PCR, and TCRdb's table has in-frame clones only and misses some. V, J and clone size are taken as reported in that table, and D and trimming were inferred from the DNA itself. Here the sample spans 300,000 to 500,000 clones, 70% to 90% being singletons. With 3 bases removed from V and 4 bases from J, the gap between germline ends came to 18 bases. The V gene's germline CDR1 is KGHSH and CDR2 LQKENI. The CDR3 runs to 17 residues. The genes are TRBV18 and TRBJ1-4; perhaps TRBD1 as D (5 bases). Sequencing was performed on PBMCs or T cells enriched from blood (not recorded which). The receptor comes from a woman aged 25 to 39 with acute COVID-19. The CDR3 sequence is CASSPPGGRGFNEKLFF. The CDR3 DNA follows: TGTGCCAGCTCACCCCCGGGGGGTAGGGGTTTTAATGAAAAACTGTTTTTT.